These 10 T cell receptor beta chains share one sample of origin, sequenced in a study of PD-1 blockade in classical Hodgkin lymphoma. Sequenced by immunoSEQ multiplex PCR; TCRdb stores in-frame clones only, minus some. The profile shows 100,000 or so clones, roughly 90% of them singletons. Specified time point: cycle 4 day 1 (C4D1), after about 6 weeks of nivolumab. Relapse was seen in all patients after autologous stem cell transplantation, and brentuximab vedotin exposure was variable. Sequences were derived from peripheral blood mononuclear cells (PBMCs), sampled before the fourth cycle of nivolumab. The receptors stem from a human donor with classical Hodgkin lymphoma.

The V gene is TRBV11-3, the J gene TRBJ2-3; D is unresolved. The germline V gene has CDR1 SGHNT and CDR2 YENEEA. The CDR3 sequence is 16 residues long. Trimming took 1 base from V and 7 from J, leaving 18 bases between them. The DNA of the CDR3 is TGTGCCAGCAGCTTAGGTACGGGTAGCAACGATTATACGCAGTATTTT. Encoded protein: CASSLGTGSNDYTQYF.

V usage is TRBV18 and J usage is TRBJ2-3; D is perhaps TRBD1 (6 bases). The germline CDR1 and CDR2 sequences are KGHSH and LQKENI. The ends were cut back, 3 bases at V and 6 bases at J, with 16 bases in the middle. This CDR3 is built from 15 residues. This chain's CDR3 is CASSPDGTHTDTQYF. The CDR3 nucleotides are TGTGCCAGCTCACCCGACGGGACACACACGGATACGCAGTATTTT.

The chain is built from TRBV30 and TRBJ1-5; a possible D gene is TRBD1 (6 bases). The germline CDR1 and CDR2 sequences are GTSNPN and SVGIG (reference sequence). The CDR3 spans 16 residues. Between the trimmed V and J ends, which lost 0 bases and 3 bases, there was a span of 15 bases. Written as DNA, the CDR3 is TGTGCCTGGAGTGTAGGGGGGGGCCAATACAATCAGCCCCAGCATTTT. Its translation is CAWSVGGGQYNQPQHF.

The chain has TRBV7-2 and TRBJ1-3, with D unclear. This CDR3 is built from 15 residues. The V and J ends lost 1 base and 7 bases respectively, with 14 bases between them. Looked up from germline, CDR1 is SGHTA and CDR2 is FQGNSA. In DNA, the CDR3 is TGTGCCAGCAGCTTAGGGGCGCTGGAGAGGAACACCATATATTTT. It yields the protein CASSLGALERNTIYF.

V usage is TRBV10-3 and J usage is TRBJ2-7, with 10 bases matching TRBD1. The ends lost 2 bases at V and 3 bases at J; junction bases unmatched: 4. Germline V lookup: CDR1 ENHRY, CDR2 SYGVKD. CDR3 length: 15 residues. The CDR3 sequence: CAISEPGQGFYEQYF. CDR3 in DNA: TGTGCCATCAGTGAGCCGGGACAGGGGTTCTACGAGCAGTACTTC.

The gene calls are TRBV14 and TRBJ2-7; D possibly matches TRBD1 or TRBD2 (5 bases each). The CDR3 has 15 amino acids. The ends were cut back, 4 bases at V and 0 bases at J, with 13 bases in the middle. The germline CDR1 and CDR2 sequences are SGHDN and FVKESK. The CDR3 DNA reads TGTGCCAGCAGCCGAGTCCGGGACGGCTCCTACGAGCAGTACTTC. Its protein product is CASSRVRDGSYEQYF.

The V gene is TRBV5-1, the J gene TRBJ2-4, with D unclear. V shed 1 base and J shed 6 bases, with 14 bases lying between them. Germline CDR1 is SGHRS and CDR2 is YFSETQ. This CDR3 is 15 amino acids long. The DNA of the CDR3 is TGCGCCAGCAGCTTGAGTGGGCAGATGGGAAACATTCAGTACTTC. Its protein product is CASSLSGQMGNIQYF.

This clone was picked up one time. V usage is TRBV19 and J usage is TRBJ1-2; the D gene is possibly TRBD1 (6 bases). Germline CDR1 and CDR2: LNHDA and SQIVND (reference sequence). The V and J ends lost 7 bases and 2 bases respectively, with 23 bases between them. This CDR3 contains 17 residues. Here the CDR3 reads CASNLGLGGERNYGYTF. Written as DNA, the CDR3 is TGTGCCAGTAACCTGGGGTTAGGGGGAGAAAGAAACTATGGCTACACCTTC.

CDR3 nucleotides: TGTGCCAGCAGCTCGGGGGGGACTAAGAACACTGAAGCTTTCTTT. It translates to CASSSGGTKNTEAFF. The rearrangement links TRBV5-4 to TRBJ1-1; a possible D gene is TRBD1 (5 bases). Germline V CDR1 and CDR2: SGHNT, YYREEE (reference sequence). The CDR3 loop spans 15 amino acids. Trimming stripped 3 bases from V and 1 base from J, with 13 bases between.

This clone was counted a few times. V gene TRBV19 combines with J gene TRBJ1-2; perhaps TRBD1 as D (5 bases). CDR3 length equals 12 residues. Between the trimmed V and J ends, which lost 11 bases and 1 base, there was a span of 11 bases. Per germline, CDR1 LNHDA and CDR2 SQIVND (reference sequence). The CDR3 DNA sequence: TGTGCCTCCAGGGAGAATAACTATGGCTACACCTTC. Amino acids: CASRENNYGYTF.